This TCR beta chain was captured in a study of T cells in Graves' hyperthyroidism and ophthalmopathy. The CDR3 length is 16 residues. Germline V gives CDR1 MDHEN, CDR2 SYDVKM. The V segment lost 6 bases and the J segment 6 bases; nucleotides outside the gene matches: 10. Exclusion criteria comprised uncontrolled infection, other autoimmune disease, pregnancy or lactation. Study results and caveats: A model using 13 V-J features told ophthalmopathy apart from stable hyperthyroidism.

Amplification of TCR beta CDR3 regions was performed using RNA transcripts as template. A set of HTBI primers served as the primers for a first-round RT-PCR of the TCR CDR3. Each CDR3 protein gets one entry after TCRdb re-called the multiplex PCR reads with MiXCR. The sample holds about 640,000 distinct CDR3 sequences, less than 25% seen once. This clonotype was recorded at least ten times. Its antigen remains unknown. The genes are TRBV28 and TRBJ2-1; TRBD1 matches at 11 bases. The origin of this receptor is a man aged 25-40 years with Graves' ophthalmopathy. Sequencing used blood. CDR3 protein: CASRPSGQGASNEQFF. DNA for the CDR3: TGTGCCAGCAGACCATCCGGACAGGGGGCGAGCAATGAGCAGTTCTTC.